This T cell receptor beta chain came from a study of blood T cell repertoires in COVID-19. At the level of the study: Sites in the United States, Italy and Spain provided acute and convalescent COVID-19 samples. PBMCs, B-cell-depleted T cells, or T cells were the source of the cDNA or gDNA that made up the material.

Per germline, CDR1 KGHSH and CDR2 LQKENI. CDR3 length: 15 residues. The V end was cut by 5 bases, the J end by 7 bases, with 15 bases between. As handled by the study authors: Amplification with reference gene primers provided the estimates of nucleated cell counts. Sequencing was performed with immunoSEQ multiplex PCR; in TCRdb, only in-frame clones are kept and a portion is missing. V and J calls and clone size are copied from that table; D and trimming were computed from the DNA. The sample carries about 98,000 clones, more than 85% recorded once. The source material was peripheral blood. The clonotype was recovered from a man aged 45 to 65 with active or convalescent COVID-19. The V gene is TRBV18, the J gene TRBJ1-6; D perhaps matches TRBD1 (5 bases). The CDR3 is CASSSDSPPNSPLHF. CDR3 DNA: TGTGCCAGCTCATCCGACAGTCCTCCGAATTCACCCCTCCACTTT.